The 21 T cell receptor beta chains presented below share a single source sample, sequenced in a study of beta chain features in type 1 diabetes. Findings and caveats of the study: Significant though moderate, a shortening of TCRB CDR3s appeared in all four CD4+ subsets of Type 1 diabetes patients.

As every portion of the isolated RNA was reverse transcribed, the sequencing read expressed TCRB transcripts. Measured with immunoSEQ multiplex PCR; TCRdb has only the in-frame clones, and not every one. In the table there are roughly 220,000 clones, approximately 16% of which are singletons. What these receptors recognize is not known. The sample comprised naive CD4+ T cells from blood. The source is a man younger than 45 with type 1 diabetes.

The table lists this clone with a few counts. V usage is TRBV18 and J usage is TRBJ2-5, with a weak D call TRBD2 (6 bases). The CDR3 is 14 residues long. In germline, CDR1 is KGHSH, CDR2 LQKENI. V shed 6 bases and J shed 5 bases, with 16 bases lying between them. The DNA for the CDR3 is TGTGCCAGCTCCCCAGCGGGCGTGGGCGAGACCCAGTACTTC. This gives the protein CASSPAGVGETQYF.

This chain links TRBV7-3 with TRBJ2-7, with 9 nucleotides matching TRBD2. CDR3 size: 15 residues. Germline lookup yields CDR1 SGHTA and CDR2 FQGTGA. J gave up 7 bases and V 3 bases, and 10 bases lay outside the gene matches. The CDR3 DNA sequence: TGTGCCAGCAGCTTGGGACTAGCCTCCTCGAATGAGCAGTACTTC. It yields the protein CASSLGLASSNEQYF.

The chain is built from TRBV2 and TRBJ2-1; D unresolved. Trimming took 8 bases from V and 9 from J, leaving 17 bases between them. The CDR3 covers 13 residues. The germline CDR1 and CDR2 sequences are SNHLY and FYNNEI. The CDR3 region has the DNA TGTGCCAGCTCGTGGGCGCCCTTGGGTGAGCAGTTCTTC. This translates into CASSWAPLGEQFF.

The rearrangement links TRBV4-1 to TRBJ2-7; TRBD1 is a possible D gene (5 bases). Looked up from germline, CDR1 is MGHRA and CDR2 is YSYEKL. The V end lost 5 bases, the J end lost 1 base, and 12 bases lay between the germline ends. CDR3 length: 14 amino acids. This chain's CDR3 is CASSWQGLSYEQYF. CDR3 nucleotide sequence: TGCGCCAGCAGCTGGCAGGGCCTATCCTACGAGCAGTACTTC.

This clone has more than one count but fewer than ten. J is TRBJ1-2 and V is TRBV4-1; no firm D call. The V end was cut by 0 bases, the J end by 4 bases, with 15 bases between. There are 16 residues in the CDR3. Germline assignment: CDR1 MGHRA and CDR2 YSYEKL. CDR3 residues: CASSQEFGQTFYGYTF. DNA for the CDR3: TGCGCCAGCAGCCAAGAATTTGGGCAGACCTTCTATGGCTACACCTTC.

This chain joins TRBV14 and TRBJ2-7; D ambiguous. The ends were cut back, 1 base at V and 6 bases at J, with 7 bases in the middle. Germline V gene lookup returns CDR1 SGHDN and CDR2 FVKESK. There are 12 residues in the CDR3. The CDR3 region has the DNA TGTGCCAGCAGCCAAGTGGGCGGCGAGCAGTACTTC. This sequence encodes CASSQVGGEQYF. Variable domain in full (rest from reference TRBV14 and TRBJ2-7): EAGVTQFPSHSVIEKGQTVTLRCDPISGHDNLYWYRRVMGKEIKFLLHFVKESKQDESGMPNNRFLAERTGGTYSTLKVQPAELEDSGVYFCASSQVGGEQYFGPGTRLTVT.

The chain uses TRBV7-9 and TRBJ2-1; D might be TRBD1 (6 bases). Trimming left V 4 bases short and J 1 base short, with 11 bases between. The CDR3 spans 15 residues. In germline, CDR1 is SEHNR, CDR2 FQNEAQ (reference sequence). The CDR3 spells CASSYRVLSYNEQFF. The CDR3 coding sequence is TGTGCCAGCAGCTACAGGGTCCTTTCCTACAATGAGCAGTTCTTC.

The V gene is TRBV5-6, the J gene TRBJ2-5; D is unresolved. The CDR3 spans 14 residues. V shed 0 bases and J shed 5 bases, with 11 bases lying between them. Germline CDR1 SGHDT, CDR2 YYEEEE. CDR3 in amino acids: CASSLAFLAETQYF. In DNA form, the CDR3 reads TGTGCCAGCAGCTTGGCCTTCCTGGCGGAGACCCAGTACTTC.

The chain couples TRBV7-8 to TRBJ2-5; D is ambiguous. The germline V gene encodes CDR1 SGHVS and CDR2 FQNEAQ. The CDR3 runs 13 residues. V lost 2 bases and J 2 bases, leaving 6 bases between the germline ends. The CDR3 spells CASSLTTQETQYF. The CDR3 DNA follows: TGTGCCAGCAGCTTAACGACACAAGAGACCCAGTACTTC. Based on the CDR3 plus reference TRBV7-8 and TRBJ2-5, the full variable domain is GAGVSQSPRYKVAKRGQDVALRCDPISGHVSLFWYQQALGQGPEFLTYFQNEAQLDKSGLPSDRFFAERPEGSVSTLKIQRTQQEDSAVYLCASSLTTQETQYFGPGTRLLVL.

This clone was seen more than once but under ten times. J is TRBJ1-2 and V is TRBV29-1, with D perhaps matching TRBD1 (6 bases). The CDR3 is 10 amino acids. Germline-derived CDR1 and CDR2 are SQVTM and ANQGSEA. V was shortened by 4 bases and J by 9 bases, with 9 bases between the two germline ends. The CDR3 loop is CSVVQGSYTF. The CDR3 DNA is TGCAGCGTTGTGCAGGGGAGCTACACCTTC.

In DNA, the CDR3 is TGTGCCAGCAGCTCAGACAGGGGGCAGACTGAAGCTTTCTTT. Its translation: CASSSDRGQTEAFF. The genes are TRBV7-2 and TRBJ1-1; 10 bases line up with TRBD1. From germline, CDR1 is SGHTA and CDR2 FQGNSA. V was pared by 4 bases and J by 5 bases, with 4 bases of the junction left unmatched. The CDR3 has 14 amino acids.

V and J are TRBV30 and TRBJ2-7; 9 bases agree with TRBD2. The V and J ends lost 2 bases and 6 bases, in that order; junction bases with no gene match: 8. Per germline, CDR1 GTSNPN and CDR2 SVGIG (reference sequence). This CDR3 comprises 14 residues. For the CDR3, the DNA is TGTGCCTGGAGTTATGGAGCGGGAGGACGCGAGCAGTACTTC. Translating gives CAWSYGAGGREQYF.

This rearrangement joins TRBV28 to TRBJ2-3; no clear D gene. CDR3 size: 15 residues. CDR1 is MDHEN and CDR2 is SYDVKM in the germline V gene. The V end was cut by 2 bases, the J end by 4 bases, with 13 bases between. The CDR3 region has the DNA TGTGCCAGCAGTTTAGGCCACCCTGGGGCAGATACGCAGTATTTT. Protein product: CASSLGHPGADTQYF.

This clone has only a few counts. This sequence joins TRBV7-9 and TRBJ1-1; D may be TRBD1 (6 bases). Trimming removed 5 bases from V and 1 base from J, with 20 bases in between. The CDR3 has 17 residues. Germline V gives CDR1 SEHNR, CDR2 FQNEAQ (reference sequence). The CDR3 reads CASSLPSGTPSNTEAFF. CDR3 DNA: TGTGCCAGCAGCCTTCCTTCCGGGACACCATCGAACACTGAAGCTTTCTTT. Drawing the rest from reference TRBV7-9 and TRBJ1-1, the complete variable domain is DTGVSQNPRHKITKRGQNVTFRCDPISEHNRLYWYRQTLGQGPEFLTYFQNEAQLEKSRLLSDRFSAERPKGSFSTLEIQRTEQGDSAMYLCASSLPSGTPSNTEAFFGQGTRLTVV.

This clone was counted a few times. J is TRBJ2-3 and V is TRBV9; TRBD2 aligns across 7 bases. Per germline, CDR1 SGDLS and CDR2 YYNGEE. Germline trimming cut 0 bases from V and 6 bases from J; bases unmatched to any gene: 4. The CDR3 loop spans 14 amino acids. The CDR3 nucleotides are TGTGCCAGCAGCGTAGGAGCGGGATTGGATACGCAGTATTTT. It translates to CASSVGAGLDTQYF.

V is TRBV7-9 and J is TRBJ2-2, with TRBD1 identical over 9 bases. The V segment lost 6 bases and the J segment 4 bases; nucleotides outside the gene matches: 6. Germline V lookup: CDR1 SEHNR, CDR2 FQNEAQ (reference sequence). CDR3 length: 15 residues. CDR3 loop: CASSPGTGSTGELFF. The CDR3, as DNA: TGTGCCAGCAGTCCCGGGACAGGGAGCACCGGGGAGCTGTTTTTT.

Here the CDR3 DNA reads TGTGCCAGCGTAGGGAGGCCAGGGGGCACTGAAGCTTTCTTT. Translating gives CASVGRPGGTEAFF. This sequence joins TRBV28 and TRBJ1-1, with 7 positions matching TRBD1. This CDR3 spans 14 amino acids. CDR1 MDHEN and CDR2 SYDVKM come from the germline V gene. V shed 8 bases and J 4 bases; nucleotides not matched to a gene: 10.

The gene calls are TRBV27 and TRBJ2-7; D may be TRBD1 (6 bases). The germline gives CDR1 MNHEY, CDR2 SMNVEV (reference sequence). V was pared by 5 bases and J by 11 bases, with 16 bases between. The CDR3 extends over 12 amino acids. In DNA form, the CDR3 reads TGTGCCAGCAGTGCTCTACAGGGTAGAGAGTACTTC. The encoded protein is CASSALQGREYF.

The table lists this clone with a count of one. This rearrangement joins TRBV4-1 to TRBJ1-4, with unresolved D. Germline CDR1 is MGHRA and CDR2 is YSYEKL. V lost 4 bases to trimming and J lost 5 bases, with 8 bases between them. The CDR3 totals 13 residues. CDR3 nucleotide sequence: TGCGCCAGCAGCCCTTGGATGAATGAAAAACTGTTTTTT. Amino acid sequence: CASSPWMNEKLFF.

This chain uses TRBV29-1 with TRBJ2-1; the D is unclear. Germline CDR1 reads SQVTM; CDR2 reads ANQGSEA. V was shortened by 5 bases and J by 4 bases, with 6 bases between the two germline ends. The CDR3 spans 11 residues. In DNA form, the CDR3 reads TGCAGCGTTTTAAGGTACAATGAGCAGTTCTTC. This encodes CSVLRYNEQFF.

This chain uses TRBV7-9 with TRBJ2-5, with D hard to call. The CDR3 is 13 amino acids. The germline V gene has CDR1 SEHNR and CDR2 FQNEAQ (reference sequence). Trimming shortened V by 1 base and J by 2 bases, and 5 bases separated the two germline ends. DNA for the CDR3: TGTGCCAGCAGCTTAGTAGCTCAAGAGACCCAGTACTTC. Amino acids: CASSLVAQETQYF.